In this sample, the clone carrying this TCR beta chain turned up a few times. The antigen remains undetermined. TCRdb redid the calling of the 5' RACE reads with MiXCR, one entry per CDR3 protein. The data contain 620,000 or so distinct CDR3 sequences, more than 9% of them singletons. This sample is drawn from a study of T cells after yellow fever vaccination. Study at large: For low cell numbers, libraries were made with SMART-Seq v4 Ultra Low Input.

The CDR3 is 13 residues long. Overall study findings and caveats: Among primary-vaccination clones, most reappeared after the booster, at just under 98% for CD4 and around 91% for CD8. Weaker overall was a secondary response that nonetheless peaked faster, on day 5 versus 15.

The sample here was PBMCs, taken on the day of the yellow fever booster vaccination. This clonotype was sampled from a man aged 30-40 years who received the YFV17D yellow fever vaccine. The genes are TRBV21-1 and TRBJ1-2. TRBV21-1 represents a pseudogene. The CDR3 nucleotides read TGTGCCAGCAGCAAAGGCCCAGCCTATGGCTACACCTTC. Its translation is CASSKGPAYGYTF.